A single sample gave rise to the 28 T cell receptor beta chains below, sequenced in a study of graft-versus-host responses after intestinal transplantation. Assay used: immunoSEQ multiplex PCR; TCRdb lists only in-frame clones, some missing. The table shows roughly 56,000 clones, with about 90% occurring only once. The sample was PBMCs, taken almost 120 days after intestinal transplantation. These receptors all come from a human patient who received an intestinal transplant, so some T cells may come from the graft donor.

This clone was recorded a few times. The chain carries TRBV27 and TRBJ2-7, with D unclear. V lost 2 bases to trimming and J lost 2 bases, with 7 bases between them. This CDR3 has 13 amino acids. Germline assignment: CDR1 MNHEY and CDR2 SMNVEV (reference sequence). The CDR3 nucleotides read TGTGCCAGCAGTTTAGAGCATACCTACGAGCAGTACTTC. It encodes CASSLEHTYEQYF.

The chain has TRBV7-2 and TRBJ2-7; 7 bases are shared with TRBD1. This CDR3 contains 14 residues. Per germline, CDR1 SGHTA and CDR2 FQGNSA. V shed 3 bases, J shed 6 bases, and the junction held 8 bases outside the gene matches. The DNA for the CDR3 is TGTGCCAGCAGCTTCGCCGGGACAGAGGTCGAGCAGTACTTC. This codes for CASSFAGTEVEQYF.

Here the CDR3 DNA reads TGTGCCAGCAGCCCGGCCAGGCAGGGAGGCAAAAACATTCAGTACTTC. It codes for CASSPARQGGKNIQYF. The gene calls are TRBV7-9 and TRBJ2-4, with D possibly matching TRBD2 (6 bases). Germline CDR1 reads SEHNR; CDR2 reads FQNEAQ (reference sequence). The V and J ends lost 5 bases and 3 bases respectively, with 17 bases between them. The CDR3 is 16 amino acids.

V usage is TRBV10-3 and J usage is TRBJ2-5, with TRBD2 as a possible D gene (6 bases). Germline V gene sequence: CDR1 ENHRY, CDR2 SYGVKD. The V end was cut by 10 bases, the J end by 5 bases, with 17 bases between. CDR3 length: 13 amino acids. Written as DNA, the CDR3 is TGTGCCACTACGGACCAGGCGGGGGAGACCCAGTACTTC. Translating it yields CATTDQAGETQYF.

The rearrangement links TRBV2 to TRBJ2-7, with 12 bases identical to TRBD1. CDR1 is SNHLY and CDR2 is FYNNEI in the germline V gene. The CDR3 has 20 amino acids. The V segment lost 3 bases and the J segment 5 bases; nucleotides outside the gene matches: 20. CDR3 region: CASSDPRDRGPKREIDEQYF. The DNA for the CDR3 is TGTGCCAGCAGTGATCCCCGGGACAGGGGGCCGAAGCGGGAGATCGACGAGCAGTACTTC.

CDR3 DNA sequence: TGTGCCAGCAGTTTATTAGGCGGGAGAGGGTCCTACAATGAGCAGTTCTTC. Translating gives CASSLLGGRGSYNEQFF. The chain has TRBV27 and TRBJ2-1; 7 bases line up with TRBD2. Germline CDR1 is MNHEY and CDR2 is SMNVEV (reference sequence). CDR3 length: 17 residues. Germline trimming cut 1 base from V and 1 base from J; bases unmatched to any gene: 7.

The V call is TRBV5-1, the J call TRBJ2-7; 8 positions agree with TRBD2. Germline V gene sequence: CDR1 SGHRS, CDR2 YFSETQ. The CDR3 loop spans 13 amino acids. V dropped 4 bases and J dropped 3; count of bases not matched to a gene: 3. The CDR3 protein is CASSAGTSYEQYF. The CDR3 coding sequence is TGCGCCAGCAGCGCCGGGACTAGCTACGAGCAGTACTTC.

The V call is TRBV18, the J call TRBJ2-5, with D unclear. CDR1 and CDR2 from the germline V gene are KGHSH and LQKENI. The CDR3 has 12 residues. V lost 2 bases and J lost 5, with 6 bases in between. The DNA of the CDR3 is TGTGCCAGCTCACCATTGGAGGAGACCCAGTACTTC. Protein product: CASSPLEETQYF.

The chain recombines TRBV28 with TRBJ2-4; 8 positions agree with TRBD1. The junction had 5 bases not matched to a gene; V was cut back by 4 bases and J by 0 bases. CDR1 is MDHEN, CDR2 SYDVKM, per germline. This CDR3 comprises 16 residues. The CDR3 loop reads CASSSPTGVAKNIQYF. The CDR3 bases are TGTGCCAGCAGTTCTCCGACAGGGGTAGCCAAAAACATTCAGTACTTC.

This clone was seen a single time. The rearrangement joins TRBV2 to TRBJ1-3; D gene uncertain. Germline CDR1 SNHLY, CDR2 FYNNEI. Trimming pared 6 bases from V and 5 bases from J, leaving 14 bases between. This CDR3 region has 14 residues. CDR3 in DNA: TGTGCCAGCAGGGGGTTTGGCCGTAGAAACACCATATATTTT. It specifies CASRGFGRRNTIYF.

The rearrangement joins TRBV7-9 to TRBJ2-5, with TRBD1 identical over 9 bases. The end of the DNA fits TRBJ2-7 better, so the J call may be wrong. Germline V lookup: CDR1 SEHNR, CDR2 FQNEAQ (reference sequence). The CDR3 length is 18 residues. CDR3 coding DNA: TGTGCCAGCACCCCCGGGACAGGGATCGCTAGCGGCTCCTACGAGCAGTACTTC. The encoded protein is CASTPGTGIASGSYEQYF.

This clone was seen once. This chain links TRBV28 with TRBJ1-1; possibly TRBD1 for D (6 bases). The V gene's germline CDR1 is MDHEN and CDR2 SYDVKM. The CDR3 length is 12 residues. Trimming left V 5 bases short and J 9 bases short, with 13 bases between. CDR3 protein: CASSPTRGKAFF. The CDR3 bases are TGTGCCAGCAGTCCAACCAGGGGTAAAGCTTTCTTT.

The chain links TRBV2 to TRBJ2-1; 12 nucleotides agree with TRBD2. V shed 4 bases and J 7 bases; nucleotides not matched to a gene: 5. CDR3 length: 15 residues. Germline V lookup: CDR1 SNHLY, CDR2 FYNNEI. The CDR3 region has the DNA TGTGCCAGCAGTGCTACTAGCGGGGGGCCGAATGAGCAGTTCTTC. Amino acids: CASSATSGGPNEQFF.

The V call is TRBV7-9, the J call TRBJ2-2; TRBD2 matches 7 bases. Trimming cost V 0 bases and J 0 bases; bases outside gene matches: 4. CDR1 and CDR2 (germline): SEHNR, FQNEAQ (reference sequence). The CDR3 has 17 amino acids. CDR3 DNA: TGTGCCAGCAGCTTAGCCTGGGCGGGGGCGAACACCGGGGAGCTGTTTTTT. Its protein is CASSLAWAGANTGELFF.

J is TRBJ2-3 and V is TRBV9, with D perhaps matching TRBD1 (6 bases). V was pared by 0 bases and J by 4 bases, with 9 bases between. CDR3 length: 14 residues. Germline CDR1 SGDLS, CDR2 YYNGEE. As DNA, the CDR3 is TGTGCCAGCAGCGTAGACAGGGTGCCAGATACGCAGTATTTT. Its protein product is CASSVDRVPDTQYF.

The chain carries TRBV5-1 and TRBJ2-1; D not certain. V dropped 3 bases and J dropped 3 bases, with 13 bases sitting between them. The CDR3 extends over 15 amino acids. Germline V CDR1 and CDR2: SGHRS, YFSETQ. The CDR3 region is CASSSGEKSYNEQFF. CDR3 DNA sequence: TGCGCCAGCAGCTCGGGCGAGAAAAGCTACAATGAGCAGTTCTTC.

CDR3 loop: CASSPEGRVNDEQFF. The CDR3 bases are TGTGCCAGCAGTCCGGAGGGCAGGGTAAACGATGAGCAGTTCTTC. The V and J genes are TRBV28 and TRBJ2-1; D may be TRBD2 (6 bases). Germline CDR1 reads MDHEN; CDR2 reads SYDVKM. The CDR3 runs to 15 residues. The V end was cut by 5 bases, the J end by 8 bases, with 19 bases between.

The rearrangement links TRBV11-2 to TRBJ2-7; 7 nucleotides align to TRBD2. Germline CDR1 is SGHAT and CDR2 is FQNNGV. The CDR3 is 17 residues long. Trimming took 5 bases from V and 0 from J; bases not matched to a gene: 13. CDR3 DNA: TGTGCCAGCAGCCGTTGGGTTGCTAGCGGCAGCTCCTACGAGCAGTACTTC. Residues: CASSRWVASGSSYEQYF.

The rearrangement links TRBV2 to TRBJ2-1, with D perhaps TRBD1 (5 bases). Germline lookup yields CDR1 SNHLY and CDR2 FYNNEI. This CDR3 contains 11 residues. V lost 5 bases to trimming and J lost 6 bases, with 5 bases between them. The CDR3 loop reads CASSQGNEQFF. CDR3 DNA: TGTGCCAGCAGTCAGGGCAATGAGCAGTTCTTC.

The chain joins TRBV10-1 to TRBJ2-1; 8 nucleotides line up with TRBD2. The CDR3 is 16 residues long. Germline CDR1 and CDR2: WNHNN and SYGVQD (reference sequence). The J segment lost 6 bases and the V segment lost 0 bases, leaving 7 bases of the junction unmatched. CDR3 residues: CASSESYGRALNEQFF. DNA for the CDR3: TGCGCCAGCAGTGAGTCGTACGGGAGGGCCCTCAATGAGCAGTTCTTC.

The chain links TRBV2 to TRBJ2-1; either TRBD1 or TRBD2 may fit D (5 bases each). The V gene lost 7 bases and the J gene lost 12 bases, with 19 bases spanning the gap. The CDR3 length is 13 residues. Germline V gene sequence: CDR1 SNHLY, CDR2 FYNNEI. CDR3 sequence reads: CASTVRDRVGQFF. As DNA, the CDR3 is TGTGCCAGCACCGTAAGGGACCGGGTTGGGCAGTTCTTC. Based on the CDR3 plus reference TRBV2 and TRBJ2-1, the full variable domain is EPEVTQTPSHQVTQMGQEVILRCVPISNHLYFYWYRQILGQKVEFLVSFYNNEISEKSEIFDDQFSVERPDGSNFTLKIRSTKLEDSAMYFCASTVRDRVGQFFGPGTRLTVL.

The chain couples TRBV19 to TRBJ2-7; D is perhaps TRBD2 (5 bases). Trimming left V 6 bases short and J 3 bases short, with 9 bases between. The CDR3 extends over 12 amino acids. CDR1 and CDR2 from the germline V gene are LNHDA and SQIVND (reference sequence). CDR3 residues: CASSGLGYEQYF. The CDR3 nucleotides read TGTGCCAGTAGCGGACTTGGCTACGAGCAGTACTTC.

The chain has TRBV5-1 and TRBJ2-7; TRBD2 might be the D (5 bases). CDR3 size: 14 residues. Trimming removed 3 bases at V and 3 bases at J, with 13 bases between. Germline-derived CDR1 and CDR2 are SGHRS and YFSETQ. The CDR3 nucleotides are TGCGCCAGCAGCTCGATAGGACTGAGCTACGAGCAGTACTTC. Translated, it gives CASSSIGLSYEQYF.

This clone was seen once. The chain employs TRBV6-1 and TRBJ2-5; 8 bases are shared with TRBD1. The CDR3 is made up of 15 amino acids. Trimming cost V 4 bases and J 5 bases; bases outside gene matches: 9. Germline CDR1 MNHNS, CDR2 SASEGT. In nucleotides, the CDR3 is TGTGCCAGCAGTGTGGGGACAGGCCCTTGGGAGACCCAGTACTTC. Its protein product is CASSVGTGPWETQYF.

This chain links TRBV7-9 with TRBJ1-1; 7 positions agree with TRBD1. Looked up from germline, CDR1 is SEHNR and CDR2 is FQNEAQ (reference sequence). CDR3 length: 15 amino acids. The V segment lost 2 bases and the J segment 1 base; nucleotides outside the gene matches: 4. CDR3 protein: CASSLRAGGNTEAFF. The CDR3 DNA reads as TGTGCCAGCAGCTTACGAGCAGGGGGGAACACTGAAGCTTTCTTT.

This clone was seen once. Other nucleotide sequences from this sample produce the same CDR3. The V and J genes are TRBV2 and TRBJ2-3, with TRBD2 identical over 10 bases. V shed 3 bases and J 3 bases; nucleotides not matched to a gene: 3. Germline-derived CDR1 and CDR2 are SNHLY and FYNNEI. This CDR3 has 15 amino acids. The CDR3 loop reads CASSDWTSGTDTQYF. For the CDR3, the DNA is TGTGCCAGCAGTGATTGGACTAGCGGTACAGATACGCAGTATTTT. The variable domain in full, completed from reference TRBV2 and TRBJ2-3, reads EPEVTQTPSHQVTQMGQEVILRCVPISNHLYFYWYRQILGQKVEFLVSFYNNEISEKSEIFDDQFSVERPDGSNFTLKIRSTKLEDSAMYFCASSDWTSGTDTQYFGPGTRLTVL.

The CDR3 reads CASSPDRVAADEQFF. The CDR3 DNA reads TGTGCCAGCAGTCCAGACAGGGTAGCAGCGGATGAGCAGTTCTTC. The V and J genes are TRBV6-5 and TRBJ2-1; TRBD1 agrees at 7 bases. Germline V gene lookup returns CDR1 MNHEY and CDR2 SVGAGI. This CDR3 comprises 15 residues. Trimming at V came to 5 bases and at J to 8 bases, leaving 12 bases not matched to a gene.

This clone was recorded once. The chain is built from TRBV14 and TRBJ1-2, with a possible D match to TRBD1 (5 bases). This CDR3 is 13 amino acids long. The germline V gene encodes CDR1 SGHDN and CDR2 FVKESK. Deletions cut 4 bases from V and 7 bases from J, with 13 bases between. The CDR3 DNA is TGTGCCAGCAGCCTCACGAGGGGTAGTGGCTACACCTTC. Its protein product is CASSLTRGSGYTF.